The clone carrying this T cell receptor (beta chain) was picked up one time. The source of the sample is a study of shared clonotypes between healthy human individuals. The overall study: Each donor had three CD4 naive, three CD4 memory, two CD8 naive and one CD8 memory plate.

The CDR3 covers 16 residues. Every donor, a Caucasian adult, lived in Nashville, Tennessee. Repertoires were generated with immunoSEQ multiplex PCR, while TCRdb's copy carries only in-frame clones and drops some. Of over a million clones in the sample, around 97% are singletons; the top ten hold 1% to 1.5%. The sample taken for sequencing was naive CD4+ T cells sorted from blood. Subset denoted: CD45RA+ positively selected. The rearrangement joins TRBV21-1 to TRBJ2-1. TRBV21-1 is noted as a pseudogene. The origin of this receptor is a man aged 25-40 years in good health. CDR3 protein: CASSSRGLTGANEQFF. Written as DNA, the CDR3 is TGTGCCAGCAGCAGCCGCGGACTCACGGGGGCCAATGAGCAGTTCTTC.